The rows below give T cell receptor beta chains drawn from one sample of a study of identifying expanded T cells in peripheral blood. Only in-frame clones appear in the TCRdb table, and some are missing; sequencing was by immunoSEQ multiplex PCR. The sample gives around 90,000 clones, more than 70% of which show up once; 3% to 4% is in the top ten. The sequenced material came from blood. The receptors here all came from a person aged 18 to 75 in good health. CDR3s leave out the opening cysteine and the closing phenylalanine or tryptophan.

v_call: TRBV27
j_call: TRBJ1-1
cdr3_aa: ASMAGNTEAF

v_call: TRBV7-2
j_call: TRBJ2-3
cdr3_aa: ASSLSGTPTDTQY

v_call: TRBV5-8
j_call: TRBJ2-3
cdr3_aa: ASNPGGTSGLTQY

v_call: TRBV29-1
j_call: TRBJ2-7
cdr3_aa: SVEVRQGVPYEQY

v_call: TRBV6-5
j_call: TRBJ1-1
cdr3_aa: ASSYSSQSNTEAF

v_call: TRBV15
j_call: TRBJ2-3
cdr3_aa: ATTRLALSTDTQY

v_call: TRBV27
j_call: TRBJ2-2
cdr3_aa: ASSLSGRGTGELF

v_call: TRBV7-8
j_call: TRBJ1-2
cdr3_aa: ASSKTSRGYGYT

v_call: TRBV4-1
j_call: TRBJ2-7
cdr3_aa: ASSQEAGSYEQY

v_call: TRBV4-1
j_call: TRBJ1-2
cdr3_aa: ASSQGGDYGYT

v_call: TRBV9
j_call: TRBJ2-7
cdr3_aa: ASSVGGGGSYEQY

v_call: TRBV10-3
j_call: TRBJ2-3
cdr3_aa: AIRPTTGPSTDTQY

v_call: TRBV10-3
j_call: TRBJ2-1
cdr3_aa: AISGVVAGGYEEQF

v_call: TRBV18
j_call: TRBJ2-6
cdr3_aa: ASSPTGPFSGANVLT

v_call: TRBV11-1
j_call: TRBJ1-1
cdr3_aa: ASSAQGANTEAF

v_call: TRBV28
j_call: TRBJ1-2
cdr3_aa: ASSLLGRGYT

v_call: TRBV9
j_call: TRBJ1-1
cdr3_aa: ASSALDRNTEAF

v_call: TRBV5-6
j_call: TRBJ1-2
cdr3_aa: ASSLAGPGYT

v_call: TRBV5-1
j_call: TRBJ2-5
cdr3_aa: ASSLAGGQETQY

v_call: TRBV19
j_call: TRBJ2-7
cdr3_aa: ASSPIRTRLAGDEQY

v_call: TRBV6-4
j_call: TRBJ2-3
cdr3_aa: ASSDSGDTDTQY

v_call: TRBV2
j_call: TRBJ2-2
cdr3_aa: ASRTGGDTGELF

v_call: TRBV5-1
j_call: TRBJ2-4
cdr3_aa: ASSLGSKNIQY

v_call: TRBV4-3
j_call: TRBJ2-7
cdr3_aa: ASSHAGTGTGEQY

v_call: TRBV7-3
j_call: TRBJ2-3
cdr3_aa: ASSWGGVTDTQY

v_call: TRBV4-2
j_call: TRBJ2-3
cdr3_aa: ASSQGASASTDTQY

v_call: TRBV15
j_call: TRBJ2-5
cdr3_aa: ATSSWTGASQETQY

v_call: TRBV7-9
j_call: TRBJ2-7
cdr3_aa: ASSPVGPLRD

v_call: TRBV19
j_call: TRBJ2-7
cdr3_aa: ASSTRGGASYEQY

v_call: TRBV9
j_call: TRBJ1-1
cdr3_aa: ASSVGRTGGGTEAF

v_call: TRBV5-6
j_call: TRBJ2-1
cdr3_aa: ASSLFGPTGGPVEQF

v_call: TRBV29-1
j_call: TRBJ1-2
cdr3_aa: SVEEFQGRGYT

v_call: TRBV5-4
j_call: TRBJ2-3
cdr3_aa: ASSLLLAGSTDTQY

v_call: TRBV14
j_call: TRBJ2-6
cdr3_aa: ASSQVEGTGANVLT

v_call: TRBV9
j_call: TRBJ2-2
cdr3_aa: ASSVSSGDTGELF

v_call: TRBV6-6
j_call: TRBJ1-2
cdr3_aa: ASEVGYT

v_call: TRBV4-2
j_call: TRBJ2-7
cdr3_aa: ASSLGGYEQY

v_call: TRBV6-4
j_call: TRBJ2-6
cdr3_aa: ASSDGGANVLT

v_call: TRBV6-6
j_call: TRBJ1-3
cdr3_aa: ASSYSGAGNTIY

v_call: TRBV19
j_call: TRBJ2-7
cdr3_aa: ASSTRLLAGVNEQY

v_call: TRBV14
j_call: TRBJ1-2
cdr3_aa: ASSQDWGTDFIYGYT

v_call: TRBV7-2
j_call: TRBJ2-2
cdr3_aa: ASSRRGRSTGELF

v_call: TRBV28
j_call: TRBJ1-4
cdr3_aa: ASSQGVTTNEKLF

v_call: TRBV10-2
j_call: TRBJ2-7
cdr3_aa: ASSDPPEANYEQY

v_call: TRBV6-5
j_call: TRBJ1-5
cdr3_aa: ATISTQPQH

v_call: TRBV29-1
j_call: TRBJ1-4
cdr3_aa: SVEGLGLGGEKLF

v_call: TRBV4-1
j_call: TRBJ1-3
cdr3_aa: ASSQEGPGDASGNTIY

v_call: TRBV5-1
j_call: TRBJ1-2
cdr3_aa: ASSLGQGDGYT

v_call: TRBV2
j_call: TRBJ1-4
cdr3_aa: ASSNQQGARVIGEKLF

v_call: TRBV4-3
j_call: TRBJ2-3
cdr3_aa: ASSQEDRGSDTQY

v_call: TRBV27
j_call: TRBJ1-1
cdr3_aa: AKSKNAPDTMNTEAF